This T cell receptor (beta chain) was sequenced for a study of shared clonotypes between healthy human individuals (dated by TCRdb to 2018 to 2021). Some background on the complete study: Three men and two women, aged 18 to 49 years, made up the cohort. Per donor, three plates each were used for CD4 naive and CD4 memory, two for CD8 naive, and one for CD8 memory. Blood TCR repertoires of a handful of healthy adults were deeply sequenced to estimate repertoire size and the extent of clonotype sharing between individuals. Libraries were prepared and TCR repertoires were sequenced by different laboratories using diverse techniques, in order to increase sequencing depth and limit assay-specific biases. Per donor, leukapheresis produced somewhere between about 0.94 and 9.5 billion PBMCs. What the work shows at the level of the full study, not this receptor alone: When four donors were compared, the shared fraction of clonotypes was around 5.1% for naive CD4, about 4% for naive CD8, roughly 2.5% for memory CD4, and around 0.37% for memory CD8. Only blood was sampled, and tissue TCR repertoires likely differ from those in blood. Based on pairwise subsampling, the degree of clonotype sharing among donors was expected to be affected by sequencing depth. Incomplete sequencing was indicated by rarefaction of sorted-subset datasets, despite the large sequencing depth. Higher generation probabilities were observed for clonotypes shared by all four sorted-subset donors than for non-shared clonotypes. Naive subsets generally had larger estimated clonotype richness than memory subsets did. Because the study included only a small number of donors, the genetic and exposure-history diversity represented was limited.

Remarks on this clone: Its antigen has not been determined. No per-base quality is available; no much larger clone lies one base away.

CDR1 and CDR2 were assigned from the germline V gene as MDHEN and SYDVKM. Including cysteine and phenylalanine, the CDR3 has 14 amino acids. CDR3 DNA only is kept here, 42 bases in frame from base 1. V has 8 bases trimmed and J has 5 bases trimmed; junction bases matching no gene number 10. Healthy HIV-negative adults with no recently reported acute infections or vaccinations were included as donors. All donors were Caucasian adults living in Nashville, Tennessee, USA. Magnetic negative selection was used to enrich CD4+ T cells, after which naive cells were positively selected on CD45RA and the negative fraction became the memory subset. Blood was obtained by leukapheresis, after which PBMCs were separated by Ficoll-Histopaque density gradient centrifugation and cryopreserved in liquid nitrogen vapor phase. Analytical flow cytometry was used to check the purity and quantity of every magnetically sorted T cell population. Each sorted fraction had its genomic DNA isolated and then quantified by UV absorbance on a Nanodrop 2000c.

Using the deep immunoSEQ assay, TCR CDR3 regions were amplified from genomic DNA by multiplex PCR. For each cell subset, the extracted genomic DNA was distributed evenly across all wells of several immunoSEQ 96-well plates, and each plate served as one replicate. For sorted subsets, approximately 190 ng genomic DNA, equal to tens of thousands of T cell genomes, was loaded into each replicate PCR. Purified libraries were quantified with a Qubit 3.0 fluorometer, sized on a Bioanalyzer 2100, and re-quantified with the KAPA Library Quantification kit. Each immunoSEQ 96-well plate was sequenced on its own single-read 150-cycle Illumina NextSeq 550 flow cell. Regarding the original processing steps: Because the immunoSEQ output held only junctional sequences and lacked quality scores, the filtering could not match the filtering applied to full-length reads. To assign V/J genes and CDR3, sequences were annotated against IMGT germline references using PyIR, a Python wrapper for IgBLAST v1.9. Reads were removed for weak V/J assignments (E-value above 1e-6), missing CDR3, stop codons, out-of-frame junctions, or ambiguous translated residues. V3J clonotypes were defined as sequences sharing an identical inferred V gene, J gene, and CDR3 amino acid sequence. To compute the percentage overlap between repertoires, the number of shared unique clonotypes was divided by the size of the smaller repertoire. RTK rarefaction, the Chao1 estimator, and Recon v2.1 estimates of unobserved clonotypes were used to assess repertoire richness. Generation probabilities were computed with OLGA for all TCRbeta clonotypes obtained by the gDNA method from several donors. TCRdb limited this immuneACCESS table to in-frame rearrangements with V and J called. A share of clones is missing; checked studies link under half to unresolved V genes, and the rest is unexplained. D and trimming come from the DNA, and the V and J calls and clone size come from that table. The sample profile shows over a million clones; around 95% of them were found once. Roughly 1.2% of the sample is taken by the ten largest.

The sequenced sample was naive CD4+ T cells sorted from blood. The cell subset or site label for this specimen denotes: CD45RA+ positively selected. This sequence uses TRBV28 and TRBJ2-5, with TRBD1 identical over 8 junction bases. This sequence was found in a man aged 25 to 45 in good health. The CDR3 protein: CASDRQGSFETQYF. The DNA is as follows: TGTGCCAGCGATCGACAGGGGAGTTTTGAGACCCAGTACTTC.